Shown below are 6 T cell receptor beta chains from a single sample sequenced in a study of technical replicates of blood from a few donors. Data came from immunoSEQ multiplex PCR; TCRdb stores just in-frame clones and leaves some out. This table has about 86,000 clones, over 90% appearing once. The sequenced sample consisted of T cells isolated from PBMCs. The receptors stem from a human donor in good health.

V gene TRBV27 combines with J gene TRBJ2-2; TRBD1 agrees at 8 bases. The CDR3 is made up of 13 amino acids. CDR1 and CDR2 (germline): MNHEY, SMNVEV (reference sequence). Trimming at V came to 8 bases and at J to 6 bases, leaving 5 bases not matched to a gene. CDR3 nucleotides: TGTGCCAGCTACCCACAGGGGGCCGGGGAGCTGTTTTTT. It yields the protein CASYPQGAGELFF.

The rearrangement joins TRBV7-9 to TRBJ1-2, with 7 bases lining up with TRBD1. Per the germline V gene, CDR1 is SEHNR and CDR2 is FQNEAQ (reference sequence). Trimming at V came to 5 bases and at J to 7 bases, leaving 4 bases not matched to a gene. The CDR3 runs to 12 residues. The CDR3 region has the DNA TGTGCCAGCAGCAAGGGGGCAGGTGGCTACACCTTC. Protein sequence: CASSKGAGGYTF.

The chain is built from TRBV7-3 and TRBJ2-1; 7 bases fit TRBD1. This CDR3 contains 13 residues. V was pared by 6 bases and J by 8 bases, with 7 bases of the junction left unmatched. Germline V CDR1 and CDR2: SGHTA, FQGTGA. In DNA, the CDR3 is TGTGCCAGCAGACTTGACAGGGCCCATGAGCAGTTCTTC. Encoded protein: CASRLDRAHEQFF. Full variable domain (outside the CDR3, taken from reference TRBV7-3 and TRBJ2-1): GAGVSQTPSNKVTEKGKYVELRCDPISGHTALYWYRQSLGQGPEFLIYFQGTGAADDSGLPNDRFFAVRPEGSVSTLKIQRTERGDSAVYLCASRLDRAHEQFFGPGTRLTVL.

The chain employs TRBV11-3 and TRBJ2-7; D possibly corresponds to TRBD2 (5 bases). This CDR3 region has 13 residues. Trimming removed 1 base at V and 3 bases at J, with 7 bases between. From germline, CDR1 is SGHNT and CDR2 YENEEA. The CDR3 here is CASSLVGGYEQYF. The CDR3 DNA reads as TGTGCCAGCAGCTTAGTTGGAGGCTACGAGCAGTACTTC.

V and J are TRBV7-9 and TRBJ1-2, with D possibly matching TRBD1 (5 bases). Trimming cost V 5 bases and J 2 bases, with 15 bases left between them. CDR1 SEHNR and CDR2 FQNEAQ come from the germline V gene (reference sequence). The CDR3 spans 15 residues. CDR3 sequence: CASSHRTSPNYGYTF. The CDR3 bases are TGTGCCAGCAGCCATAGGACATCACCAAACTATGGCTACACCTTC.

This chain connects TRBV5-1 to TRBJ2-1; D unresolved. Germline CDR1 SGHRS, CDR2 YFSETQ. This CDR3 contains 11 residues. V was shortened by 4 bases and J by 5 bases, with 4 bases between the two germline ends. The CDR3 is CASSLNNEQFF. In DNA form, the CDR3 reads TGCGCCAGCAGCCTAAACAATGAGCAGTTCTTC.